This TCR beta chain comes out of a study of shared clonotypes between healthy human individuals. Study results and limitations: Sequencing depth was predicted to influence how clonotypes are shared among donors. Non-shared clonotypes showed lower generation probabilities than clonotypes common to all four donors. Memory subsets generally showed lower estimated richness than naive subsets.

Produced via immunoSEQ multiplex PCR; TCRdb's table is partial and in-frame only. The sample includes over 2 million clones, roughly 94% seen only once; the top ten take about 0.13%. With regard to this clone: Its matching antigen is unknown.

The healthy adult donors were HIV-negative and reported no recent acute infections or vaccinations. The CDR3 totals 16 residues. Germline CDR1 SGHRS, CDR2 YFSETQ. With V trimmed by 1 base and J by 12 bases, 12 bases remained unmatched. The rearrangement joins TRBV5-1 to TRBJ1-6, with 8 positions matching TRBD1. The sequence derives from a man between 18 and 29 years old in good health. The sequencing input was naive CD4+ T cells sorted from blood. Subset indicated: CD45RA+ positively selected. The CDR3: CASSLIGQGPVEPLHF. CDR3 DNA sequence: TGCGCCAGCAGCTTGATAGGACAGGGTCCAGTAGAACCCCTCCACTTT.